The rows below give T cell receptor beta chains drawn from one sample of a study of vaccination effects on CD4 cells after COVID-19. Produced via immunoSEQ multiplex PCR; TCRdb's table is partial and in-frame only. Among over 80,000 clones listed, under 80% were seen once. These receptors' targets are unknown. The specimen comprised CD4+ T cells from PBMCs cultured with HCoV-OC43 spike peptides, sampled after COVID-19 vaccination. The origin of the receptors is a human donor who received a COVID-19 vaccine. Both conserved end residues are part of each CDR3. A D gene is named only where the DNA matches it firmly. The listing skips clone size in some rows; elsewhere it reads once, few, many or a size class.

D	V	J	size	DNA	CDR3
TRBD1	TRBV4-1	TRBJ2-1	NA	TGCGCCAGCAAGGGCGAACAGGGGGCGCAAAATGAGCAGTTCTTC	CASKGEQGAQNEQFF
TRBD1	TRBV27	TRBJ1-2	once	TGTGCCAGCAGTTCGCGGCAGGGGGGCTATGGCTACACCTTC	CASSSRQGGYGYTF
TRBD1	TRBV18	TRBJ1-2	once	TGTGCCAGCTCAACTGACAGGGGAGGCTACACCTTC	CASSTDRGGYTF
TRBD1	TRBV6-2/TRBV6-3	TRBJ2-2	NA	TGTGCCAGCAGTTGGGACAGGGCAGCGAACACCGGGGAGCTGTTTTTT	CASSWDRAANTGELFF
TRBD1	TRBV10-3	TRBJ1-4	NA	TGTGCCATCAGTCGGACAGGGCAGGTGGAAAAACTGTTTTTT	CAISRTGQVEKLFF
TRBD1	TRBV6-6	TRBJ2-2	NA	TGTGCCAGCAGTTACTTCACAGGGGAGAAAACCGGGGAGCTGTTTTTT	CASSYFTGEKTGELFF
NA	TRBV11-3	TRBJ2-2	NA	TGTGCCAGCAGCCCCGGTAGTTTCGGGCGGGCCGGGGAGCTGTTTTTT	CASSPGSFGRAGELFF
NA	TRBV18	TRBJ1-5	NA	TGTGCCAGCTCTACAGGGTATGACCAGCCCCAGCATTTT	CASSTGYDQPQHF
NA	TRBV5-1	TRBJ2-1	NA	TGCGCCAGCAGCCCGGACCGGAGTTCCTACAATGAGCAGTTCTTC	CASSPDRSSYNEQFF
NA	TRBV18	TRBJ1-2	NA	TGTGCCAGCTCACCTGGTAGGGACCTCTATGGCTACACCTTC	CASSPGRDLYGYTF
NA	TRBV6-5	TRBJ1-1	NA	TGTGCCAGCACCGGGCAACACATGAACACTGAAGCTTTCTTT	CASTGQHMNTEAFF
TRBD2	TRBV11-2	TRBJ2-3	NA	TGTGCCAGCAGCTTAGCTAGCGGGGCTAGCACAGATACGCAGTATTTT	CASSLASGASTDTQYF
NA	TRBV5-6	TRBJ1-2	NA	TGTGCCAGCAGCTTGGAGGCAGGTCGGTATGGCTACACCTTC	CASSLEAGRYGYTF
TRBD2	TRBV3-1/TRBV3-2	TRBJ2-5	medium-sized	TGTGCCAGCAGCCACCCTAGCGGGGGGGCCCAAGAGACCCAGTACTTC	CASSHPSGGAQETQYF
NA	TRBV5-1	TRBJ1-1	NA	TGCGCCAGCAGCTTTGGGGGGGCCCAAGGGACTGAAGCTTTCTTT	CASSFGGAQGTEAFF
TRBD1	TRBV6-5	TRBJ1-2	few	TGTGCCAGCAGTCCTAGACAGGGGGCGGTTTATGGCTACACCTTC	CASSPRQGAVYGYTF
NA	TRBV29-1	TRBJ2-1	NA	TGCAGCCTTGGGGCCTTAGCCTACAATGAGCAGTTCTTC	CSLGALAYNEQFF
TRBD2	TRBV18	TRBJ2-5	NA	TGTGCCAGCTCACCTCCTAGCGGGGGGGCGGAGGAGACCCAGTACTTC	CASSPPSGGAEETQYF
TRBD1	TRBV5-5	TRBJ1-1	NA	TGTGCCAGCAGCCGACCGCCGGGACAGGGAGGGAACACTGAAGCTTTCTTT	CASSRPPGQGGNTEAFF
NA	TRBV24-1	TRBJ2-5	once	TGTGCCACCAGTGACTCCCAGGGGTCGGAGACCCAGTACTTC	CATSDSQGSETQYF
NA	TRBV5-6	TRBJ2-5	NA	TGTGCCAGTGCCCTAGCACTCCGGGGGGAGACCCAGTACTTC	CASALALRGETQYF
NA	TRBV12-5	TRBJ2-6	NA	TGTGCTAGTGGTCTCCCCCCGACCAGCTCTGGGGCCAACGTCCTGACTTTC	CASGLPPTSSGANVLTF
NA	TRBV28	TRBJ1-5	NA	TGTGCCAGCAGGGATGGGGTTACCAATCAGCCCCAGCATTTT	CASRDGVTNQPQHF
TRBD2	TRBV18	TRBJ2-5	NA	TGTGCCAGCTCCGGCGTGGCTAGCGGACTGAGTGAGACCCAGTACTTC	CASSGVASGLSETQYF
NA	TRBV7-2	TRBJ2-2	once	TGTGCCAGCAGCTTCCGCGGGGTCACCGGGGAGCTGTTTTTT	CASSFRGVTGELFF
NA	TRBV20-1	TRBJ1-1	once	TGCAGTGCTAGTTTAGCGGCAGGGCTAAGGAACACTGAAGCTTTCTTT	CSASLAAGLRNTEAFF
NA	TRBV2	TRBJ2-4	NA	TGTGCCACCCAACAGGGAGGGGAGAACATTCAGTACTTC	CATQQGGENIQYF
NA	TRBV15	TRBJ1-2	NA	TGTGCCACCAGCAGACAGGGAACCCTCGGCTACACCTTC	CATSRQGTLGYTF
TRBD2	TRBV5-1	TRBJ2-5	NA	TGCGCCAGCAGCTATAGCGGGGGGGGAGAGACCCAGTACTTC	CASSYSGGGETQYF
TRBD1	TRBV6-5	TRBJ1-2	NA	TGTGCCAGCAGCGGGACAGTGGATGGCTACACCTTC	CASSGTVDGYTF
NA	TRBV12-5	TRBJ2-3	NA	TGTGCTAGTGGTTTATTAGATACGCAGTATTTT	CASGLLDTQYF
NA	TRBV29-1	TRBJ2-1	NA	TGCAGCGTGCCCGACTGGAAAACTTACAATGAGCAGTTCTTC	CSVPDWKTYNEQFF
NA	TRBV6-5	TRBJ1-1	NA	TGTGCCAGCAGTCGTCGACAGGTGAACACTGAAGCTTTCTTT	CASSRRQVNTEAFF
TRBD1	TRBV5-1	TRBJ1-2	NA	TGCGCCAGCAGCCTAGGGACAGTAAACTATGGCTACACCTTC	CASSLGTVNYGYTF
NA	TRBV4-1	TRBJ1-6	few	TGCGCCAGCAGAACAGGGTACGCACCCCTCCACTTT	CASRTGYAPLHF
NA	TRBV5-1	TRBJ1-2	NA	TGCGCCAGCAGGGACAGCTATGGCTACACCTTC	CASRDSYGYTF
NA	TRBV5-1	TRBJ1-5	NA	TGCGCCAGCAGCTTAGGGGATTTGCCGGATCAGCCCCAGCATTTT	CASSLGDLPDQPQHF
NA	TRBV6-1	TRBJ1-4	once	TGTGCCAGCAGTGAAGCGGCATCTTGGACTAATGAAAAACTGTTTTTT	CASSEAASWTNEKLFF
TRBD1	TRBV7-3	TRBJ1-2	NA	TGTGCCAGCAGCTCGACAGGGCTGGCAGGCTACACCTTC	CASSSTGLAGYTF
TRBD1	TRBV19	TRBJ1-5	once	TGTGCCAGTAGTACCCGGACAGGGGTTGGTCAGCCCCAGCATTTT	CASSTRTGVGQPQHF
TRBD1	TRBV18	TRBJ1-5	NA	TGTGCCAGCTCAGTAAAGCCCCCGGGACAGGTATATCAGCCCCAGCATTTT	CASSVKPPGQVYQPQHF
NA	TRBV7-2	TRBJ1-4	NA	TGTGCCAGCAGCTTATCGGGCAGCACTAATGAAAAACTGTTTTTT	CASSLSGSTNEKLFF
TRBD1	TRBV25-1	TRBJ2-6	NA	TGTGCCAGCAACACAGGGGCCGGGGCCAACGTCCTGACTTTC	CASNTGAGANVLTF
NA	TRBV9	TRBJ1-1	NA	TGTGCCAGCAGCGTAGGAGGGGACACTGAAGCTTTCTTT	CASSVGGDTEAFF
NA	TRBV5-1	TRBJ1-3	once	TGCGCCAGCAGCTTGGTTCCTGGAAAGATTGGAAACACCATATATTTT	CASSLVPGKIGNTIYF
NA	TRBV5-5	TRBJ2-3	NA	TGTGCCAGCAGCTTGGGTCGCTTCCCTAGCACAGATACGCAGTATTTT	CASSLGRFPSTDTQYF
NA	TRBV27	TRBJ1-6	once	TGTGCCAGCAGTCTTGCACGGGTTTACTCCTATAATTCACCCCTCCACTTT	CASSLARVYSYNSPLHF
NA	TRBV6-5	TRBJ2-5	NA	TGTGCCAGCAGGACATGGGAGACCCAGTACTTC	CASRTWETQYF
NA	TRBV3-1/TRBV3-2	TRBJ1-5	NA	TGTGCCAGCAGCCAAGTCCCGTTGACAGGCTCCTATAGCAATCAGCCCCAGCATTTT	CASSQVPLTGSYSNQPQHF
TRBD2	TRBV6-5	TRBJ2-5	NA	TGTGCCAGCAGCCTAGCGGGGGGCCAAGAGACCCAGTACTTC	CASSLAGGQETQYF
TRBD1	TRBV6-5	TRBJ2-5	NA	TGTGCCAGCAGTTACGGGGACAGGGTCGAGACCCAGTACTTC	CASSYGDRVETQYF
NA	TRBV5-1	TRBJ2-1	once	TGCGCCAGCAGCCGGGCGGGGACAGAGTACAATGAGCAGTTCTTC	CASSRAGTEYNEQFF
NA	TRBV9	TRBJ2-3	NA	TGTGCCAGCAGCGGTAGTGTAACAGATACGCAGTATTTT	CASSGSVTDTQYF
NA	TRBV29-1	TRBJ2-3	NA	TGCAGCGTTGTTCGGAAGAGCTCTTTAGTGGCAGATACGCAGTATTTT	CSVVRKSSLVADTQYF
NA	TRBV5-5	TRBJ2-1	NA	TGTGCCAGCAGCGTGTTCTCCGGGGAGCAGTTCTTC	CASSVFSGEQFF